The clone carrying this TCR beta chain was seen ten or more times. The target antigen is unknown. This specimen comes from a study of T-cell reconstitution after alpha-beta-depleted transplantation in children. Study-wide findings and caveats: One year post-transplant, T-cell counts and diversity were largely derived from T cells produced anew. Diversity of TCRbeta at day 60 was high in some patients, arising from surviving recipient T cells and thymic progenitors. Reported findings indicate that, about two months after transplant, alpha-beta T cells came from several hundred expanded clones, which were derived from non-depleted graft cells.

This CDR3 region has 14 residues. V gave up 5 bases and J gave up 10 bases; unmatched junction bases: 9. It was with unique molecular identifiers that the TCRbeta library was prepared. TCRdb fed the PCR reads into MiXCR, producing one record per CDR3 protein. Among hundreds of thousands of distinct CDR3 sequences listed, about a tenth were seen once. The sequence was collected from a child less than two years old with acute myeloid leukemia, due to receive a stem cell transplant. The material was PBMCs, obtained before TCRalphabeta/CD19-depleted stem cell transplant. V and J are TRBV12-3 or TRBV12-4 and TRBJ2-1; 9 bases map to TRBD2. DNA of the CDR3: TGTGCCAGCAGTCCAGGACTAGCGTACCTCGAGCAGTTCTTC. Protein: CASSPGLAYLEQFF.